The clone carrying this TCR beta chain was picked up many times. A sample-barcoded 5' primer and a J-beta primer mix were used in a second PCR of about 7 to 12 cycles. TCRdb re-analysed the 5' RACE reads in MiXCR, keeping a single row per CDR3 protein. The sample yields hundreds of thousands of distinct CDR3 sequences, around 26% seen once. Each sample yielded at least 5 micrograms of PBMC total RNA. The sample is drawn from a study of blood T cells in healthy people across ages. CDR1 is SGHTA and CDR2 is FQGNSA in the germline V gene. The CDR3 length is 13 residues. V was shortened by 5 bases and J by 4 bases, with 11 bases between the two germline ends.

This sequence originates from a woman older than 75 in good health. The chain joins TRBV7-2 to TRBJ2-5, with a tentative D call TRBD1 (6 bases). The sequenced sample consisted of blood. The CDR3 spells CASSTGTRETQYF. The CDR3 bases are TGTGCCAGCAGCACAGGGACCCGAGAGACCCAGTACTTC. Variable domain in full (rest from reference TRBV7-2 and TRBJ2-5): GAGVSQSPSNKVTEKGKDVELRCDPISGHTALYWYRQSLGQGLEFLIYFQGNSAPDKSGLPSDRFSAERTGGSVSTLTIQRTQQEDSAVYLCASSTGTRETQYFGPGTRLLVL.